This T cell receptor (beta chain) comes out of a study of T cell changes during pregnancy in multiple sclerosis. This CDR3 has 16 amino acids. V lost 5 bases to trimming and J lost 2 bases; unmatched junction nucleotides: 10. Germline CDR1 SGDLS, CDR2 YYNGEE. Produced via immunoSEQ multiplex PCR; TCRdb's table is partial and in-frame only. The table includes tens of thousands of clones, around 94% detected once. This chain links TRBV9 with TRBJ2-3, with 8 positions matching TRBD2. This TCR came from a female donor with multiple sclerosis, enrolled in a pregnancy study. The sample consisted of peripheral blood, taken in the third trimester of pregnancy. The CDR3 sequence is CASSPLADLATDTQYF. The CDR3 DNA follows: TGTGCCAGCAGTCCACTAGCGGACTTAGCCACAGATACGCAGTATTTT. The full variable domain, completed using reference TRBV9 and TRBJ2-3, is DSGVTQTPKHLITATGQRVTLRCSPRSGDLSVYWYQQSLDQGLQFLIQYYNGEERAKGNILERFSAQQFPDLHSELNLSSLELGDSALYFCASSPLADLATDTQYFGPGTRLTVL.